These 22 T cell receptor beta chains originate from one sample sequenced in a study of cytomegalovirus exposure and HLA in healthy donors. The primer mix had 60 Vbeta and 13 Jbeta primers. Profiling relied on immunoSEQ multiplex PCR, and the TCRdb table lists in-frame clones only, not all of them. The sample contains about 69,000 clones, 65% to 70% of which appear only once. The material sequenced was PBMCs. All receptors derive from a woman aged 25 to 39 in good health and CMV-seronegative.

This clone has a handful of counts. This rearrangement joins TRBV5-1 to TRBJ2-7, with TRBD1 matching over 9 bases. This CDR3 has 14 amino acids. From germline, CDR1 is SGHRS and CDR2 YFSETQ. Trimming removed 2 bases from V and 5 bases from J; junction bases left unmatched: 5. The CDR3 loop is CASSLQQGANEQYF. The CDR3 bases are TGCGCCAGCAGCTTACAACAGGGGGCGAACGAGCAGTACTTC.

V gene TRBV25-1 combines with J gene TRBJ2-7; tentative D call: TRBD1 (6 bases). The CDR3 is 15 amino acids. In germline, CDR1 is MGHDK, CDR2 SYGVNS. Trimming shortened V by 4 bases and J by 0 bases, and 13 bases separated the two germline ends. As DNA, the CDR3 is TGTGCCAGCAGTGGGAGGTACAGGGACTCCTACGAGCAGTACTTC. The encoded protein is CASSGRYRDSYEQYF.

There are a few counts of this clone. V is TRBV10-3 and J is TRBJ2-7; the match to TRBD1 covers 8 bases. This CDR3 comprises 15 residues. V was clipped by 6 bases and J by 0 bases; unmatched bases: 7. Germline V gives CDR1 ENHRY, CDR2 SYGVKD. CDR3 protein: CAISSQGASSYEQYF. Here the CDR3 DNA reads TGTGCCATCAGCAGTCAGGGGGCCTCCTCCTACGAGCAGTACTTC.

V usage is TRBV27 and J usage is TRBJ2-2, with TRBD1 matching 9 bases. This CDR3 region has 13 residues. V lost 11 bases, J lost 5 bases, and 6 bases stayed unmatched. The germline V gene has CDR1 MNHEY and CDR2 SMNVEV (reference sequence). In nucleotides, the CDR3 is TGTGCCGCGAGACAGGGGGAAACCGGGGAGCTGTTTTTT. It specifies CAARQGETGELFF.

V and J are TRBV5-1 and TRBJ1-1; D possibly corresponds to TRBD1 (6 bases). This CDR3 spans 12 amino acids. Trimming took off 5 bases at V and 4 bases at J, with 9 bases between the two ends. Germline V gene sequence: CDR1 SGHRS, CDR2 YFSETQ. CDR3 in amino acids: CASSRDITEAFF. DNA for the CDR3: TGCGCCAGCAGTCGGGACATCACTGAAGCTTTCTTT.

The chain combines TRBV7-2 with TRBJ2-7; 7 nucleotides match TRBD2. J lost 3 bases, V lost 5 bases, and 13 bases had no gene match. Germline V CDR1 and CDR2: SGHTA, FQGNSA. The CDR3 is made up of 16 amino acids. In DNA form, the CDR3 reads TGTGCCAGCAGCCACACCCCCCGGGACTACCTCTACGAGCAGTACTTC. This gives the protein CASSHTPRDYLYEQYF.

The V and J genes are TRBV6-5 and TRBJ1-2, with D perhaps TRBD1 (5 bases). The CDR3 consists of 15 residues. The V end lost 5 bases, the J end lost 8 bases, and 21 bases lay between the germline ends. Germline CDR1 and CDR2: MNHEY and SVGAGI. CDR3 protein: CASSPRGENFKGYTF. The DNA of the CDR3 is TGTGCCAGCAGTCCCCGGGGGGAGAACTTTAAGGGCTACACCTTC.

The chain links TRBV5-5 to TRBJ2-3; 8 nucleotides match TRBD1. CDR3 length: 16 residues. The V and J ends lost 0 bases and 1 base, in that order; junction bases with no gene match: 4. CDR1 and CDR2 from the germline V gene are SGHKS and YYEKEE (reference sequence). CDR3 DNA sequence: TGTGCCAGCAGCTTGGGGGCGGGACAGGGCACAGATACGCAGTATTTT. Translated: CASSLGAGQGTDTQYF.

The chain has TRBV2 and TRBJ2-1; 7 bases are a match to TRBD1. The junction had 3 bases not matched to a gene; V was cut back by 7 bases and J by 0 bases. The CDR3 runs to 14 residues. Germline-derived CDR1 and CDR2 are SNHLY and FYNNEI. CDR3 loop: CASKQGSSYNEQFF. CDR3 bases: TGTGCCAGCAAACAGGGGAGCTCCTACAATGAGCAGTTCTTC.

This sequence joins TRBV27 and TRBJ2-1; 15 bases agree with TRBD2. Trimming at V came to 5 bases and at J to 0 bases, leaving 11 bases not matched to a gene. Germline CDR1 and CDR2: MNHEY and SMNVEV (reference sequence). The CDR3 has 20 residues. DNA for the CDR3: TGTGCCAGCAGTGATCTCGGGACTAGCGGGGGGTGGAGCTCCTACAATGAGCAGTTCTTC. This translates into CASSDLGTSGGWSSYNEQFF.

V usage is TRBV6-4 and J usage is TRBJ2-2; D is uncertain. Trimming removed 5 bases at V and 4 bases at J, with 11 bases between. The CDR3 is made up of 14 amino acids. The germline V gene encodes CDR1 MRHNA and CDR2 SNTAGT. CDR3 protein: CASSPDSLTGELFF. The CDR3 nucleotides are TGTGCCAGCAGTCCCGATAGTCTCACCGGGGAGCTGTTTTTT.

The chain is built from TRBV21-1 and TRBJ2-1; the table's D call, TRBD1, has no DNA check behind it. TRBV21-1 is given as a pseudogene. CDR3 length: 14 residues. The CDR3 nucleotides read TGTGCCAGCAGCAAAGCCAATTGGGACAGAGGACAGTTCTTC. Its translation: CASSKANWDRGQFF.

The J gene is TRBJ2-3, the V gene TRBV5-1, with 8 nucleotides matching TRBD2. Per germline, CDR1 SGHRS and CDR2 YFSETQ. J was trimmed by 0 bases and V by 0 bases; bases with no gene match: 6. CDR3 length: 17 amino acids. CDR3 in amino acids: CASSLALQRGSTDTQYF. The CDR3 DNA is TGCGCCAGCAGCTTGGCCTTACAGCGGGGGAGCACAGATACGCAGTATTTT. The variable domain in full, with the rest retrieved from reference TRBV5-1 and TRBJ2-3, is KAGVTQTPRYLIKTRGQQVTLSCSPISGHRSVSWYQQTPGQGLQFLFEYFSETQRNKGNFPGRFSGRQFSNSRSEMNVSTLELGDSALYLCASSLALQRGSTDTQYFGPGTRLTVL.

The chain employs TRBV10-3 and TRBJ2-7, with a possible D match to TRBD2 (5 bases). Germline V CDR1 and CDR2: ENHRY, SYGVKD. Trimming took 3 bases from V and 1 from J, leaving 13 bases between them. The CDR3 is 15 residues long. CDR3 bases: TGTGCCATCAGTGACGGAGAGGGTATATCCTACGAGCAGTACTTC. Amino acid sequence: CAISDGEGISYEQYF.

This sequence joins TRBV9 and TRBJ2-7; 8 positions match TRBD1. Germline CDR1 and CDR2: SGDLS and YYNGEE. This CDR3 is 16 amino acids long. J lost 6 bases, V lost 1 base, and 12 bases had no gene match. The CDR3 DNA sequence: TGTGCCAGCAGCGTACAATCCGGACAGGGTTTGGGCGAGCAGTACTTC. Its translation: CASSVQSGQGLGEQYF. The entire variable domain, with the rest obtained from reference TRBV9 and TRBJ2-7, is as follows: DSGVTQTPKHLITATGQRVTLRCSPRSGDLSVYWYQQSLDQGLQFLIQYYNGEERAKGNILERFSAQQFPDLHSELNLSSLELGDSALYFCASSVQSGQGLGEQYFGPGTRLTVT.

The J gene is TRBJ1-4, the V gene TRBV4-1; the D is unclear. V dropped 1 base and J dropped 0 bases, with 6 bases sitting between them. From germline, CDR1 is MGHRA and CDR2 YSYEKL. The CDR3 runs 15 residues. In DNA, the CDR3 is TGCGCCAGCAGCCAAGTCCAGTCAACTAATGAAAAACTGTTTTTT. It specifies CASSQVQSTNEKLFF.

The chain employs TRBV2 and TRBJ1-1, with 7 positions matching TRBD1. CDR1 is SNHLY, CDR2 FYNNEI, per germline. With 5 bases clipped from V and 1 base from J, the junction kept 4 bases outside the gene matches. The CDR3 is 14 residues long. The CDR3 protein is CASSPWTGNTEAFF. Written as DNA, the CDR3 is TGTGCCAGCAGTCCGTGGACAGGGAACACTGAAGCTTTCTTT.

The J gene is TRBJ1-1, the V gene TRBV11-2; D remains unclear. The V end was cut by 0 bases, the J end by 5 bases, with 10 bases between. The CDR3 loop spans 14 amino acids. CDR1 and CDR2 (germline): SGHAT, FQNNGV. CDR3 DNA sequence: TGTGCCAGCAGCTTAGATCCAGGAGGGACTGAAGCTTTCTTT. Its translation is CASSLDPGGTEAFF.

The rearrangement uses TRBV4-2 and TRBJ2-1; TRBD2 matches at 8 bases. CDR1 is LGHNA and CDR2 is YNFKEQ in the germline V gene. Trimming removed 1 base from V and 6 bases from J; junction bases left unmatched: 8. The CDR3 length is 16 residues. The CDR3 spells CASSQGGSGVFNEQFF. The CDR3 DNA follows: TGTGCCAGCAGCCAAGGTGGTAGCGGGGTCTTCAATGAGCAGTTCTTC.

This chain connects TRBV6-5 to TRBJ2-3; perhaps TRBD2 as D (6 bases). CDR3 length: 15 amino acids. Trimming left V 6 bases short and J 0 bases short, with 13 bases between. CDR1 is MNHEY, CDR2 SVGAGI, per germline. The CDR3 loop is CASSGFGGSTDTQYF. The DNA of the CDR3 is TGTGCCAGCAGCGGATTCGGGGGTAGCACAGATACGCAGTATTTT.

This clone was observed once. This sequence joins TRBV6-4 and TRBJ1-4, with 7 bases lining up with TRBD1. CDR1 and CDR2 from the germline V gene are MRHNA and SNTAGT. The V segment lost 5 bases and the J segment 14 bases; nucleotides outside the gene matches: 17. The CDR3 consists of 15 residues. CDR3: CASSPFDRVTTWLFF. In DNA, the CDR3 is TGTGCCAGCAGTCCCTTCGACAGGGTCACGACGTGGCTGTTTTTT.

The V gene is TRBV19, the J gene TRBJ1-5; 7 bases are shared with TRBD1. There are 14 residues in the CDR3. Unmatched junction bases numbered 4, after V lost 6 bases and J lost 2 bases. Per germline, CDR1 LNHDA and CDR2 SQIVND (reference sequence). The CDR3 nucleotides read TGTGCCAGTAGCGACAGGGTGGGCAATCAGCCCCAGCATTTT. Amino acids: CASSDRVGNQPQHF.